Sequencing of this TCR beta chain was carried out in a study of response to subunit inactivated influenza vaccine. Study-wide results and caveats: Authors suggested each seasonal influenza vaccination recruits few new T cells.

Comment on this clonotype: Its target is not known.

Each CDR3 protein gets one entry after TCRdb re-called the RT-PCR reads with MiXCR. The sample shows hundreds of thousands of distinct CDR3 sequences, around a sixth of them seen only once. Germline V gene lookup returns CDR1 SQVTM and CDR2 ANQGSEA. V shed 3 bases and J shed 1 base, with 9 bases lying between them. The CDR3 runs to 14 residues. This TCR derives from a man aged 50 to 59 who received an inactivated influenza vaccine. Here the sequenced sample was PBMCs from blood, taken roughly 5 days after vaccination. This chain connects TRBV29-1 to TRBJ2-2; tentatively, D is TRBD1 (6 bases). CDR3 bases: TGCAGCGTTGAGCAGGGGTTGAACACCGGGGAGCTGTTTTTT. This gives the protein CSVEQGLNTGELFF.